This T cell receptor (beta chain) was sequenced during a study of tissue T cells after allogeneic stem cell transplantation. Time point reported: mouse harvest day 14 after allogeneic transplant. Each mouse received 10^7 T-cell-depleted marrow cells plus 10^6 splenic CD5+ T cells by tail vein. This clone was found a few times. Gene names are mouse gene names. The CDR3 end lies 1 residue beyond the end of the read and is filled in from the germline J gene. The V gene end was trimmed by 5 bases and the J gene end by 3 bases; junction bases not matched to a gene: 3. The CDR3 spans 15 residues. The germline V gene has CDR1 SGHND and CDR2 FRSKSL. CDR3 sequences, V/J genes, frequencies and template counts came from survey-depth TCRbeta sequencing. TCRdb's copy holds only in-frame clones and misses some; the assay was immunoSEQ multiplex PCR. The table includes more than 5,500 clones, about 50% detected once.

The chain uses TRBV15 and TRBJ1-5, with TRBD1 matching over 11 bases. The sequenced material came from gut tissue. The TCR comes from a female BALB/c mouse given C57BL/6 T cells with graft-versus-host disease after an allogeneic hematopoietic cell transplant. Partial CDR3 DNA: TGTGCCAGCAGTGCGGGGACAGGGGGCAACCAGGCTCCGCTT. Amino acids: CASSAGTGGNQAPL. The whole CDR3 is CASSAGTGGNQAPLF. Based on the CDR3 plus reference TRBV15 and TRBJ1-5, the full variable domain is DAGVTQTPRHEVAEKGQTIILKCEPVSGHNDLFWYRQTKIQGLELLSYFRSKSLMEDGGAFKDRFKAEMLNSSFSTLKIQPTEPKDSAVYLCASSAGTGGNQAPLFGEGTRLSVL.